This passage covers 18 T cell receptor beta chains from one sample sequenced in a study of T cells in Graves' hyperthyroidism and ophthalmopathy. RNA transcripts provided the source from which TCR beta CDR3 regions were amplified. Carried out on the TCR CDR3, a first-round RT-PCR used the HTBI primer set. TCRdb independently ran MiXCR on the multiplex PCR reads; one entry per CDR3 protein. The profile shows almost 600,000 distinct CDR3 sequences, roughly 46% of them singletons. Sequencing was done on a sample of peripheral blood or thyroid tissue (not recorded which). These receptors were collected from a woman younger than 35 with Graves' hyperthyroidism.

This chain connects TRBV10-2 to TRBJ2-5, with 10 nucleotides matching TRBD1. This CDR3 contains 15 residues. Germline CDR1 and CDR2: WSHSY and SAAADI. V lost 6 bases, J lost 9 bases, and 13 bases stayed unmatched. The CDR3 DNA is TGCGCCAGCAGCGGGGACAGGGGAGACAATCAGCCCCAGTACTTC. Its protein is CASSGDRGDNQPQYF.

This clonotype was recorded many times. This clone may be a read error of a much larger clone one base away. V gene TRBV7-3 combines with J gene TRBJ2-5; D may correspond to TRBD1 or TRBD2 (5 bases each). V was clipped by 4 bases and J by 0 bases, with 6 bases between them. CDR1 is SGHTA, CDR2 FQGTGA, per germline. The CDR3 sequence is 13 residues long. The CDR3 loop reads CASSSGHQETQYF. The CDR3 coding sequence is TGTGCCAGCAGCTCGGGACACCAAGAGACCCAGTACTTC.

Regarding this clonotype: The DNA is left out, because the CDR3 cannot be placed on it with certainty; the CDR3 is given as TCRdb lists it. V is TRBV20-1 and J is TRBJ2-2; TRBD2 reflects the table's D call only, with no check against the DNA. 14 amino acids form the CDR3, both terminal residues included. The germline gives CDR1 DFQATT, CDR2 SNEGSKA (reference sequence). CDR3 in amino acids: CSAPGLAGPGSCFF.

This clonotype occurred many times. The rearrangement links TRBV24-1 to TRBJ2-2, with D perhaps matching TRBD2 (6 bases). Trimming took 0 bases from V and 6 from J, leaving 13 bases between them. CDR3 length: 16 residues. Germline V gives CDR1 KGHDR, CDR2 SFDVKD. The CDR3 region has the DNA TGTGCCACCAGTGATTTGGCGGGATTCGAGTCCGGGGAGCTGTTTTTT. Amino acids: CATSDLAGFESGELFF.

The CDR3, as DNA: TGCGCCAGCACAGGGGACTTCTCTGGAAACACCATATATTTT. It translates to CASTGDFSGNTIYF. The rearrangement uses TRBV5-1 and TRBJ1-3; TRBD1 is a possible D gene (6 bases). Germline-derived CDR1 and CDR2 are SGHRS and YFSETQ. Trimming left V 6 bases short and J 0 bases short, with 10 bases between. The CDR3 contains 14 residues.

This clonotype came up many times. Relative to the germline gene, one junction end is altered; a read error may explain this. This rearrangement joins TRBV12-3 or TRBV12-4 to TRBJ2-7; D not resolved. The CDR3 covers 8 residues. The CDR3 loop is CASSCGIF. CDR3 sequence (DNA): TGTGCCAGCAGTTGTGGGATCTTC.

This clonotype occurred many times. The chain carries TRBV4-1 and TRBJ2-5, with 12 bases identical to TRBD2. The CDR3 spans 16 residues. V lost 3 bases and J lost 3; bases outside the gene matches: 5. CDR1 is MGHRA and CDR2 is YSYEKL in the germline V gene. Written as DNA, the CDR3 is TGCGCCAGCAGCCACCCAAGACTAGCGGGAGAAGAGACCCAGTACTTC. Its protein product is CASSHPRLAGEETQYF.

Concerning this clonotype itself: It is unclear where the CDR3 begins or ends on the DNA, so no DNA is shown, and the CDR3 is as TCRdb lists it. This sequence joins TRBV6-2 or TRBV6-3 and TRBJ2-6; the D call in the table, TRBD2, was not verified against the DNA. From its first to its last residue, the CDR3 has 15 amino acids. Germline V CDR1 and CDR2: MNHEY, SVGEGT. The CDR3 loop is CATCRVGTGANVPTF.

This chain's CDR3 is CASSVDQGVGETQYF. CDR3 coding DNA: TGTGCCAGCAGCGTAGATCAGGGGGTCGGGGAGACCCAGTACTTC. The genes are TRBV9 and TRBJ2-5; the match to TRBD1 covers 7 bases. CDR1 SGDLS and CDR2 YYNGEE come from the germline V gene. After removal of 0 bases from V and 5 bases from J, the junction contained 7 bases not matched to a gene. The CDR3 has 15 residues.

The V gene is TRBV7-2, the J gene TRBJ2-7; D may correspond to TRBD1 or TRBD2 (5 bases each). V was trimmed by 6 bases and J by 0 bases, leaving 18 bases between them. Germline CDR1 and CDR2: SGHTA and FQGNSA. CDR3 size: 16 residues. Here the CDR3 DNA reads TGTGCCAGCAGAGGGTTCCGGGACGAAAGCTCCTACGAGCAGTACTTC. Its protein is CASRGFRDESSYEQYF.

This clonotype has ten or more counts. The V gene is TRBV6-5, the J gene TRBJ1-1; TRBD1 is a possible D gene (5 bases). The CDR3 has 14 amino acids. CDR1 is MNHEY and CDR2 is SVGAGI in the germline V gene. The V gene lost 0 bases and the J gene lost 6 bases, with 11 bases spanning the gap. CDR3 nucleotides: TGTGCCAGCAGTTACTCCGGGGTGGGGGCTGAAGCTTTCTTT. It translates to CASSYSGVGAEAFF.

The J gene is TRBJ2-5, the V gene TRBV19; 7 bases are a match to TRBD2. The CDR3 consists of 14 residues. Germline CDR1 reads LNHDA; CDR2 reads SQIVND (reference sequence). The ends lost 5 bases at V and 9 bases at J; junction bases unmatched: 12. CDR3 nucleotides: TGTGCCAGTAGTTCACCGGGGGGTGATCAGCCCCAGTACTTC. Its protein product is CASSSPGGDQPQYF.

This chain connects TRBV2 to TRBJ1-2, with D hard to call. Germline CDR1 SNHLY, CDR2 FYNNEI. V was clipped by 6 bases and J by 1 base, with 24 bases between them. The CDR3 totals 18 residues. The CDR3 sequence is CASRLLESQDSLNYGYTF. The CDR3 nucleotides are TGTGCCAGCAGGTTATTGGAAAGCCAAGATTCACTTAACTATGGCTACACCTTC. Full variable domain (rest looked up from reference TRBV2 and TRBJ1-2): EPEVTQTPSHQVTQMGQEVILRCVPISNHLYFYWYRQILGQKVEFLVSFYNNEISEKSEIFDDQFSVERPDGSNFTLKIRSTKLEDSAMYFCASRLLESQDSLNYGYTFGSGTRLTVV.

This clonotype was seen more than once but under ten times. This sequence joins TRBV6-5 and TRBJ2-2; a weak D match, TRBD1 (5 bases). V was pared by 0 bases and J by 4 bases, with 12 bases between. Germline CDR1 and CDR2: MNHEY and SVGAGI. This CDR3 has 16 residues. The CDR3 spells CASSYSNRLSTGELFF. The CDR3 DNA is TGTGCCAGCAGTTACTCGAACAGGTTAAGCACCGGGGAGCTGTTTTTT.

Details on this clonotype: Compared with germline, one end of the junction differs, possibly owing to a read error. The CDR3 spells CASSLVGAYNEQYF. The CDR3 DNA reads as TGTGCCAGCAGCTTAGTCGGGGCGTACAATGAGCAGTACTTC. V usage is TRBV12-3 or TRBV12-4 and J usage is TRBJ2-7, with D possibly called TRBD1 or TRBD2 (5 bases each). The CDR3 totals 14 residues.

In the case of this clonotype: This may be a read error: a much more frequent sequence differs by one nucleotide. This chain uses TRBV19 with TRBJ2-6; D gene ambiguous. CDR3 size: 14 residues. The germline V gene encodes CDR1 LNHDA and CDR2 SQIVND (reference sequence). Between the trimmed V and J ends, which lost 9 bases and 6 bases, there was a span of 15 bases. DNA for the CDR3: TGTGCCAGCAGTGAGATAATTGTGGCCAACGTCCTGACTTTC. Protein: CASSEIIVANVLTF.

This clonotype was observed a handful of times. V is TRBV29-1 and J is TRBJ1-2; TRBD1 might be the D (5 bases). V lost 7 bases, J lost 4 bases, and 13 bases lay in between. Germline V gene lookup returns CDR1 SQVTM and CDR2 ANQGSEA. The CDR3 covers 12 residues. The CDR3, as DNA: TGCAGCGCCCGGCCTGGGGGCTATGGCTACACCTTC. The encoded protein is CSARPGGYGYTF.

This clonotype was counted at least ten times. This chain joins TRBV20-1 and TRBJ1-6; D call uncertain. Trimming pared 0 bases from V and 8 bases from J, leaving 11 bases between. CDR1 is DFQATT and CDR2 is SNEGSKA in the germline V gene (reference sequence). The CDR3 spans 14 residues. For the CDR3, the DNA is TGCAGTGCTAGAGATTACGGCTCGGATTCACCCCTCCACTTT. It specifies CSARDYGSDSPLHF.